This passage covers 29 T cell receptor beta chains from one sample sequenced in a study of blood T cell repertoires in COVID-19. Libraries were prepared by immunoSEQ multiplex PCR; TCRdb keeps only in-frame clonotypes and omits some of them. Of 300,000 to 400,000 clones listed, approximately 88% are singletons. The sample was peripheral blood. The receptors stem from a woman in her fifties or sixties with active or convalescent COVID-19.

This clone turned up a few times. Distinct nucleotide sequences in the sample also encode this CDR3. V gene TRBV7-9 combines with J gene TRBJ1-1, with 7 bases fitting TRBD1. The ends lost 3 bases at V and 3 bases at J; junction bases unmatched: 1. This CDR3 comprises 13 residues. Germline V gives CDR1 SEHNR, CDR2 FQNEAQ (reference sequence). The CDR3 is CASSFQGDTEAFF. The CDR3 nucleotides are TGTGCCAGCAGCTTCCAGGGGGACACTGAAGCTTTCTTT.

This clone appeared a single time. The chain uses TRBV5-1 and TRBJ2-7; 7 bases are shared with TRBD2. The CDR3 is 15 amino acids. Germline trimming cut 4 bases from V and 6 bases from J; bases unmatched to any gene: 13. Per germline, CDR1 SGHRS and CDR2 YFSETQ. The CDR3 sequence: CASSADVGTTGEQYF. CDR3 DNA: TGCGCCAGCAGCGCTGATGTCGGGACTACGGGCGAGCAGTACTTC.

The gene calls are TRBV9 and TRBJ2-7, with 10 bases aligning to TRBD1. This CDR3 has 15 amino acids. In germline, CDR1 is SGDLS, CDR2 YYNGEE. The ends lost 2 bases at V and 7 bases at J; junction bases unmatched: 9. DNA of the CDR3: TGTGCCAGCAGCGTGGGCGACAGGGGGCTGGAAGAGCAGTACTTC. Translated, it gives CASSVGDRGLEEQYF.

Of note for this clone: Other DNA sequences from this sample encode an identical CDR3 as well. The chain is built from TRBV18 and TRBJ2-1, with TRBD2 matching 9 bases. This CDR3 is built from 15 residues. Trimming took 0 bases from V and 3 from J; bases not matched to a gene: 0. Per germline, CDR1 KGHSH and CDR2 LQKENI. The CDR3 reads CASSPPSGGYNEQFF. The CDR3 coding sequence is TGTGCCAGCTCACCACCTAGCGGGGGCTACAATGAGCAGTTCTTC.

This chain joins TRBV7-6 and TRBJ2-7, with 9 bases matching TRBD1. The V gene end was trimmed by 5 bases and the J gene end by 7 bases; junction bases not matched to a gene: 6. This CDR3 has 13 residues. Germline-derived CDR1 and CDR2 are SGHVS and FNYEAQ. The CDR3 DNA reads as TGTGCCAGCAGCCCGGGACAGGGTGGAGAGCAGTACTTC. This sequence encodes CASSPGQGGEQYF.

The chain recombines TRBV4-2 with TRBJ2-2, with D unclear. Trimming removed 1 base from V and 1 base from J, with 10 bases in between. Germline CDR1 and CDR2: LGHNA and YNFKEQ. The CDR3 is made up of 16 amino acids. The CDR3 loop is CASSQVQVQNTGELFF. The CDR3 coding sequence is TGTGCCAGCAGCCAAGTTCAGGTGCAGAACACCGGGGAGCTGTTTTTT.

The V and J genes are TRBV7-2 and TRBJ2-2, with TRBD1 as a possible D gene (6 bases). The CDR3 has 15 amino acids. Germline CDR1 and CDR2: SGHTA and FQGNSA. Trimming shortened V by 7 bases and J by 0 bases, and 12 bases separated the two germline ends. The CDR3 nucleotides read TGTGCCAGCATCCCCGGGACATCGAACACCGGGGAGCTGTTTTTT. Protein product: CASIPGTSNTGELFF.

The V gene is TRBV6-5, the J gene TRBJ2-1; 8 nucleotides agree with TRBD1. CDR1 is MNHEY, CDR2 SVGAGI, per germline. The length of the CDR3 is 15 residues. The V and J ends lost 5 bases and 1 base, in that order; junction bases with no gene match: 4. The CDR3 bases are TGTGCCAGCAGTCGTGACAGGGGTTCCTACAATGAGCAGTTCTTC. Translating it yields CASSRDRGSYNEQFF.

The chain links TRBV6-6 to TRBJ1-4; 8 bases line up with TRBD1. With V trimmed by 4 bases and J by 11 bases, 12 bases remained unmatched. Germline assignment: CDR1 MNHNY and CDR2 SVGAGI (reference sequence). The CDR3 runs to 15 residues. The CDR3 here is CASSSGTGAMQKLFF. In nucleotides, the CDR3 is TGTGCCAGCAGTTCCGGGACAGGTGCAATGCAGAAACTGTTTTTT.

V usage is TRBV6-6 and J usage is TRBJ1-3, with 8 positions matching TRBD1. V lost 5 bases to trimming and J lost 0 bases; unmatched junction nucleotides: 9. The CDR3 contains 17 residues. Per the germline V gene, CDR1 is MNHNY and CDR2 is SVGAGI (reference sequence). This chain's CDR3 is CASSLGTGGTSGNTIYF. The CDR3 DNA reads as TGTGCCAGCAGTCTTGGGACAGGAGGGACCTCTGGAAACACCATATATTTT.

This chain links TRBV5-1 with TRBJ2-1; tentative D call: TRBD1 (5 bases). This CDR3 is built from 16 residues. Germline assignment: CDR1 SGHRS and CDR2 YFSETQ. V was shortened by 3 bases and J by 6 bases, with 19 bases between the two germline ends. The CDR3 coding sequence is TGCGCCAGCAGCTCGATTGGGGCAGGAAGGATCAATGAGCAGTTCTTC. Protein: CASSSIGAGRINEQFF.

The V and J genes are TRBV15 and TRBJ1-5; possibly TRBD1 for D (6 bases). Germline CDR1 reads LNHNV; CDR2 reads YYDKDF (reference sequence). Trimming took 0 bases from V and 2 from J, leaving 17 bases between them. The CDR3 totals 18 residues. The CDR3 DNA reads TGTGCCACCAGCAGAGAGGGGACCGCAGGGGTAGGCAATCAGCCCCAGCATTTT. This gives the protein CATSREGTAGVGNQPQHF.

This clone has a single count. This chain uses TRBV14 with TRBJ1-1, with a weak D call TRBD1 (6 bases). CDR1 and CDR2 from the germline V gene are SGHDN and FVKESK. There are 12 residues in the CDR3. With 6 bases removed from V and 5 bases from J, the gap between germline ends came to 10 bases. The CDR3 sequence is CASSNRGTEAFF. CDR3 sequence (DNA): TGTGCCAGCAGTAATAGGGGGACTGAAGCTTTCTTT.

The genes are TRBV30 and TRBJ1-1; TRBD1 matches at 7 bases. Germline CDR1 and CDR2: GTSNPN and SVGIG (reference sequence). This CDR3 is built from 15 residues. The junction had 12 bases not matched to a gene; V was cut back by 4 bases and J by 4 bases. As DNA, the CDR3 is TGTGCCTGGATGTGGCCGGGACAGTACGGCACTGAAGCTTTCTTT. Protein: CAWMWPGQYGTEAFF.

The V and J genes are TRBV12-5 and TRBJ2-3; the match to TRBD2 covers 7 bases. With 4 bases clipped from V and 5 bases from J, the junction kept 6 bases outside the gene matches. This CDR3 is built from 14 residues. Germline-derived CDR1 and CDR2 are LGHNT and FRNRAP. In DNA, the CDR3 is TGTGCTAGTGGTTGGGGGGGAGTTGAAGATACGCAGTATTTT. This encodes CASGWGGVEDTQYF.

This rearrangement joins TRBV9 to TRBJ2-1; 8 bases line up with TRBD2. Per the germline V gene, CDR1 is SGDLS and CDR2 is YYNGEE. The CDR3 totals 13 residues. V was clipped by 2 bases and J by 12 bases; unmatched bases: 7. CDR3 protein: CASSVPGGLRQFF. The CDR3 DNA is TGTGCCAGCAGCGTCCCGGGGGGGCTACGGCAGTTCTTC.

This sequence joins TRBV5-5 and TRBJ1-1, with D maybe TRBD1 (5 bases). V lost 5 bases, J lost 2 bases, and 19 bases lay in between. CDR1 and CDR2 from the germline V gene are SGHKS and YYEKEE (reference sequence). The CDR3 has 16 residues. The CDR3 loop reads CASSSHTGARNTEAFF. CDR3 nucleotides: TGTGCCAGCAGTTCCCATACAGGAGCCCGAAACACTGAAGCTTTCTTT.

This chain connects TRBV5-4 to TRBJ1-2; possible D gene TRBD1, 5 bases. CDR3 length equals 12 residues. V was clipped by 6 bases and J by 4 bases, with 10 bases between them. Germline V CDR1 and CDR2: SGHNT, YYREEE (reference sequence). In DNA, the CDR3 is TGTGCCAGCATGGGCGGGGGCTATGGCTACACCTTC. Translation gives CASMGGGYGYTF.

The gene calls are TRBV6-6 and TRBJ1-2; 7 positions agree with TRBD1. Trimming cost V 4 bases and J 10 bases; bases outside gene matches: 9. The CDR3 has 13 residues. The germline gives CDR1 MNHNY, CDR2 SVGAGI (reference sequence). CDR3 region: CASSSRTGGDYTF. CDR3 DNA: TGTGCCAGCAGTTCCAGGACAGGAGGAGACTACACCTTC.

This chain connects TRBV27 to TRBJ2-7, with 10 bases that match TRBD2. This CDR3 has 15 amino acids. V shed 3 bases and J 2 bases; nucleotides not matched to a gene: 4. The germline V gene encodes CDR1 MNHEY and CDR2 SMNVEV (reference sequence). CDR3 residues: CASSFQLAGTYEQYF. The DNA of the CDR3 is TGTGCCAGCAGTTTTCAACTAGCGGGGACCTACGAGCAGTACTTC.

The chain couples TRBV7-9 to TRBJ1-1; 8 bases map to TRBD1. V gave up 5 bases and J gave up 0 bases; unmatched junction bases: 5. Germline V lookup: CDR1 SEHNR, CDR2 FQNEAQ (reference sequence). The CDR3 extends over 15 amino acids. The CDR3 here is CASSHDRGMNTEAFF. In nucleotides, the CDR3 is TGTGCCAGCAGCCACGACAGGGGTATGAACACTGAAGCTTTCTTT.

The rearrangement links TRBV28 to TRBJ1-2; tentatively, D is TRBD1 (5 bases). V was trimmed by 6 bases and J by 8 bases, leaving 19 bases between them. The CDR3 totals 14 residues. From germline, CDR1 is MDHEN and CDR2 SYDVKM. For the CDR3, the DNA is TGTGCCAGCAGCCACAGAACAGGTGGTAGAGGCTACACCTTC. Its translation: CASSHRTGGRGYTF.

As DNA, the CDR3 is TGTGCCAGCAGCTTGACAGAGACCGGGGAGCTGTTTTTT. This gives the protein CASSLTETGELFF. J is TRBJ2-2 and V is TRBV5-6; D unresolved. Germline V CDR1 and CDR2: SGHDT, YYEEEE. This CDR3 contains 13 residues. V was shortened by 1 base and J by 5 bases, with 6 bases between the two germline ends.

This clone was recorded once. The CDR3 bases are TGTGCCAGTAGTAGGACTAGTCAAGAGACCCAGTACTTC. It codes for CASSRTSQETQYF. The rearrangement uses TRBV19 and TRBJ2-5, with TRBD2 identical over 7 bases. The V and J ends lost 4 bases and 2 bases, in that order; junction bases with no gene match: 1. Germline-derived CDR1 and CDR2 are LNHDA and SQIVND (reference sequence). This CDR3 region has 13 residues.

This sequence joins TRBV19 and TRBJ1-3; 8 bases are shared with TRBD1. The germline CDR1 and CDR2 sequences are LNHDA and SQIVND (reference sequence). The CDR3 runs to 18 residues. Trimming at V came to 5 bases and at J to 0 bases, leaving 12 bases not matched to a gene. Here the CDR3 reads CASSLRTGKGVSGNTIYF. For the CDR3, the DNA is TGTGCCAGTAGTCTGCGGACAGGGAAAGGAGTCTCTGGAAACACCATATATTTT.

The chain uses TRBV2 and TRBJ2-1, with TRBD2 matching 9 bases. Germline trimming cut 8 bases from V and 9 bases from J; bases unmatched to any gene: 8. Germline V CDR1 and CDR2: SNHLY, FYNNEI. The CDR3 sequence is 13 residues long. Here the CDR3 reads CASSSGRFTEQFF. In nucleotides, the CDR3 is TGTGCCAGCTCCAGCGGGAGGTTCACTGAGCAGTTCTTC.

The chain combines TRBV2 with TRBJ1-2; the match to TRBD1 covers 7 bases. The trim removed 4 bases at V and 2 bases at J, leaving 4 bases unmatched. This CDR3 region has 14 residues. Germline-derived CDR1 and CDR2 are SNHLY and FYNNEI. The CDR3 DNA reads TGTGCCAGCAGTGCGGGCAGGGGGAACTATGGCTACACCTTC. Its protein product is CASSAGRGNYGYTF.

V usage is TRBV7-6 and J usage is TRBJ1-1; 8 positions match TRBD1. V shed 4 bases and J 7 bases; nucleotides not matched to a gene: 8. Germline values: CDR1 SGHVS, CDR2 FNYEAQ. The CDR3 covers 14 residues. DNA of the CDR3: TGTGCCAGCAGCTCCGGGACAGGACCAAATGAAGCTTTCTTT. Amino acid sequence: CASSSGTGPNEAFF.

This clone was recorded once. CDR3 sequence (DNA): TGTGCCTGGAGTGTACCCGGGACAGACAATCAGCCCCAGCATTTT. As protein: CAWSVPGTDNQPQHF. V is TRBV30 and J is TRBJ1-5; the match to TRBD1 covers 7 bases. CDR3 length: 15 amino acids. Germline CDR1 and CDR2: GTSNPN and SVGIG (reference sequence). Losses at the gene ends were 0 bases for V and 3 bases for J; bases not matched to a gene: 5.